The T cell receptor (beta chain) described here comes from a study of Graves' ophthalmopathy and Graves' hyperthyroidism. Amplified TCR beta CDR3 regions were obtained using RNA transcripts as template. The first-round RT-PCR employed HTBI primers together with the Qiagen OneStep RT-PCR kit. A multiplex PCR was then performed as the second round. TCRdb reanalysed the multiplex PCR reads using MiXCR and keeps one entry per CDR3 protein. The sample holds about 590,000 distinct CDR3 sequences; 35% to 40% are singletons and the top ten take around 4%. Regarding the study as a whole: A model of 13 signatures distinguished ophthalmopathy from stable hyperthyroidism at less than 90% sensitivity and 81.08% specificity.

This clonotype was detected only a few times. What it binds is not known. The clonotype comes from an adult man with Graves' hyperthyroidism. The sample consisted of peripheral blood or thyroid tissue (not recorded which).

Here the CDR3 reads CASSPRGAFYEQYF. CDR3 DNA: TGTGCCAGCAGCCCGAGGGGGGCCTTCTACGAGCAGTACTTC. This rearrangement joins TRBV14 to TRBJ2-7; D is perhaps TRBD1 or TRBD2 (6 bases each). CDR1 and CDR2 from the germline V gene are SGHDN and FVKESK. V lost 4 bases, J lost 3 bases, and 13 bases lay in between. The CDR3 is made up of 14 amino acids.